This entry describes one TCR beta chain. What it binds is not known. The junction does not match germline at one end; this may be a read error. This sample was taken from a study of T cells in Graves' hyperthyroidism and ophthalmopathy. Study-level results: Most thyroid clonotypes that were expanded above 0.001 also turned up in blood.

Amplification of TCR beta CDR3 regions used RNA as the template. First-round RT-PCR targeting the TCR CDR3 was performed with the HTBI primer set. TCRdb recomputed calls from the multiplex PCR reads with MiXCR, one row per CDR3 protein. The sample yields 660,000 or so distinct CDR3 sequences, less than 45% seen once. What was sequenced was peripheral blood or thyroid tissue (not recorded which). The receptor's source is an adult man with Graves' disease, either hyperthyroidism or ophthalmopathy (not recorded which).

The CDR3 spells CASGYSDRGPDEQYF. The DNA of the CDR3 is TGTGCCAGCGGTTACTCGGACAGGGGGCCCGACGAGCAGTACTTC. This chain links TRBV6-5 with TRBJ2-7, with TRBD1 matching over 11 bases. The CDR3 length is 15 residues. Germline loops: CDR1 MNHEY, CDR2 SVGAGI.